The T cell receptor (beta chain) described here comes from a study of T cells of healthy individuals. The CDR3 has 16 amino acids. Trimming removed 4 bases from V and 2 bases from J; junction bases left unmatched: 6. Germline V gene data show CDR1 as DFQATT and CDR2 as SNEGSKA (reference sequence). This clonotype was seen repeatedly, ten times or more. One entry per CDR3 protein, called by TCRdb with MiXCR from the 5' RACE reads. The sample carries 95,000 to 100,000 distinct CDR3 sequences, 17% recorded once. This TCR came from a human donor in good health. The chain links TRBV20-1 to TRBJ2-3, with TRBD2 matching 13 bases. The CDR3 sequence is CSATTSGGPFTDTQYF. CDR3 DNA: TGCAGTGCTACGACTAGCGGGGGGCCCTTCACAGATACGCAGTATTTT.